This T cell receptor beta chain was documented in a study of T cells expressing NK-cell markers. The CDR3 is 14 residues long. Germline CDR1 and CDR2: MNHEY and SMNVEV (reference sequence). From the 5' RACE reads, TCRdb lists one entry per CDR3 protein and no DNA. Its table records about 190,000 distinct CDR3 sequences. Sequencing used blood T cells: a sorted CD56 or NKG2C T cell subset, CD4+ or CD8+ T cells, or bulk PBMC T cells (not recorded which). The receptor was derived from a man aged 18-69 years in good health. The V and J genes are TRBV27 and TRBJ2-1; the D call from TCRdb, TRBD1, cannot be confirmed without DNA. This CDR3 reads CASSFGQGRGEQFF.